This T cell receptor (beta chain) was captured in a study of blood T cell repertoires in COVID-19. Profiled with immunoSEQ multiplex PCR; TCRdb holds only in-frame clones, not every one. The sample has roughly 400,000 clones; around 87% are singletons. Per germline, CDR1 SGHRS and CDR2 YFSETQ. CDR3 length equals 17 residues. V was shortened by 0 bases and J by 0 bases, with 10 bases between the two germline ends. Sequencing was done on a sample of peripheral blood. The chain uses TRBV5-1 and TRBJ2-6; D gene unclear. This TCR came from a woman aged 55-69 years with COVID-19, enrolled during active disease. The CDR3 is CASSLDAGASGANVLTF. CDR3 nucleotides: TGCGCCAGCAGCTTGGATGCAGGTGCCTCTGGGGCCAACGTCCTGACTTTC.